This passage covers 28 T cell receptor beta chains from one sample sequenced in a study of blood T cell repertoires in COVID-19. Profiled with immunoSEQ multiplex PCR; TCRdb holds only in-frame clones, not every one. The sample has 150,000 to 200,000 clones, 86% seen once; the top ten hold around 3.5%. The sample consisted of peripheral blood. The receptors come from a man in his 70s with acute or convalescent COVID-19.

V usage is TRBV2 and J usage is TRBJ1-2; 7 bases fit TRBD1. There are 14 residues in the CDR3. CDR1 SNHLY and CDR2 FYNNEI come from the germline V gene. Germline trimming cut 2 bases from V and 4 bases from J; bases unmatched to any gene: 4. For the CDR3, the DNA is TGTGCCAGCAGTGAAAGACAGGGTCTCTATGGCTACACCTTC. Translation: CASSERQGLYGYTF.

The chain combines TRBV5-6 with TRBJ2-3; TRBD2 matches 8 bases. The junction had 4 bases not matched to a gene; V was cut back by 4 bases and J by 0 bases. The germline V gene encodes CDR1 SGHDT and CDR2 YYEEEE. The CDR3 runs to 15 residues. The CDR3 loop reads CASSESSGSTDTQYF. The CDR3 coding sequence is TGTGCCAGCAGCGAATCTAGCGGGAGCACAGATACGCAGTATTTT.

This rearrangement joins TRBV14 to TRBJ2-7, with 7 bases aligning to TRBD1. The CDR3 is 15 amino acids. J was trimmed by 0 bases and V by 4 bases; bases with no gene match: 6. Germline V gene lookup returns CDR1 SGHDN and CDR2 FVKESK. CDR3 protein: CASSPDRESSYEQYF. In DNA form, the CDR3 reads TGTGCCAGCAGCCCCGACAGGGAGAGCTCCTACGAGCAGTACTTC.

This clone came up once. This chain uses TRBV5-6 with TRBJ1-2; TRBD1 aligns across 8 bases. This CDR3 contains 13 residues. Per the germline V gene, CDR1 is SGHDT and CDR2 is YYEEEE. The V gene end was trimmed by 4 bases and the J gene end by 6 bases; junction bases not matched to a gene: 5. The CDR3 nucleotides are TGTGCCAGCAGCCCCGGGACAGGCCATGGCTACACCTTC. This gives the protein CASSPGTGHGYTF.

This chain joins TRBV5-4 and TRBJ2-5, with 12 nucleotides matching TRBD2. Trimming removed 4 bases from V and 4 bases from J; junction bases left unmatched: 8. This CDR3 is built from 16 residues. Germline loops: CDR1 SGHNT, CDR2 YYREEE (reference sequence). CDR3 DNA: TGTGCCAGCAGCGAGGGAAGGACTAGCGGGGCAGAGACCCAGTACTTC. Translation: CASSEGRTSGAETQYF. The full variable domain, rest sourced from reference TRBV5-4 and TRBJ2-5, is ETGVTQSPTHLIKTRGQQVTLRCSSQSGHNTVSWYQQALGQGPQFIFQYYREEENGRGNFPPRFSGLQFPNYSSELNVNALELDDSALYLCASSEGRTSGAETQYFGPGTRLLVL.

The CDR3 loop is CASRFRFAPLHF. In nucleotides, the CDR3 is TGTGCCAGCAGGTTCCGGTTTGCACCCCTCCACTTT. V usage is TRBV6-5 and J usage is TRBJ1-6; no firm D call. The CDR3 sequence is 12 residues long. Germline V gene sequence: CDR1 MNHEY, CDR2 SVGAGI. Trimming took off 6 bases at V and 11 bases at J, with 11 bases between the two ends.

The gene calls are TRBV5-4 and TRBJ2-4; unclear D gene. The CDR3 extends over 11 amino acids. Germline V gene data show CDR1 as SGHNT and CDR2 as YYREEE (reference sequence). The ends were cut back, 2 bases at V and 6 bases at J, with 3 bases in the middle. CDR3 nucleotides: TGTGCCAGCAGCTTCAGAAACATTCAGTACTTC. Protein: CASSFRNIQYF.

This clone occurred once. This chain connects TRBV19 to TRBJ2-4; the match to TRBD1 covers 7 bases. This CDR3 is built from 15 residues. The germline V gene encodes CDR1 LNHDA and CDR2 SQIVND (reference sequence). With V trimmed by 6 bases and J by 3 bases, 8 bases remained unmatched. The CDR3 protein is CASSHRGLGKNIQYF. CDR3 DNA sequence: TGTGCCAGTAGCCACAGGGGATTGGGCAAAAACATTCAGTACTTC.

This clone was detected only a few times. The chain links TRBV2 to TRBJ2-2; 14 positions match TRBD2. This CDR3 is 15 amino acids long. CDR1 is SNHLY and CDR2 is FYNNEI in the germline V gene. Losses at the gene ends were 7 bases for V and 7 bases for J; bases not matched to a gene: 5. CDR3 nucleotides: TGTGCCAGCATCGCGACTAGCGGGGGGGGCGGGGAGCTGTTTTTT. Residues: CASIATSGGGGELFF.

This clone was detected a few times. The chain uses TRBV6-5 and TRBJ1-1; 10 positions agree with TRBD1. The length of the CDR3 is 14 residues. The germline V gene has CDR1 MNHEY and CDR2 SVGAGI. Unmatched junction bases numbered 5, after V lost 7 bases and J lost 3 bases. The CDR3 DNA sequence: TGTGCCAGCAAGACAGGGGGCTCGGACACTGAAGCTTTCTTT. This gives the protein CASKTGGSDTEAFF.

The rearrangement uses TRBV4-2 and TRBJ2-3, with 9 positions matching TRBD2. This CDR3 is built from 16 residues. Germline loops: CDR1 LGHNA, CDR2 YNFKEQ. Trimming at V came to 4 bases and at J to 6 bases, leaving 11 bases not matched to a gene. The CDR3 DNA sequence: TGTGCCAGCAGCCGGGGAGTAGCGGGGGCTTCGGATACGCAGTATTTT. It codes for CASSRGVAGASDTQYF.

DNA for the CDR3: TGTGCCATCACGCTAACACCGACAGGGGCGGGCTATGGCTACACCTTC. It encodes CAITLTPTGAGYGYTF. This chain joins TRBV10-3 and TRBJ1-2, with 8 bases lining up with TRBD1. The V segment lost 7 bases and the J segment 4 bases; nucleotides outside the gene matches: 14. Germline lookup yields CDR1 ENHRY and CDR2 SYGVKD. The CDR3 sequence is 16 residues long.

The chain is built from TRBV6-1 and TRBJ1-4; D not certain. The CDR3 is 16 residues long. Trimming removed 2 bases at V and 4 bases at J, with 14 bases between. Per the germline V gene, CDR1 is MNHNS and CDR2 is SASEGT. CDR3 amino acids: CASSEFEGRDNEKLFF. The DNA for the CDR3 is TGTGCCAGCAGTGAATTTGAGGGTCGCGATAATGAAAAACTGTTTTTT.

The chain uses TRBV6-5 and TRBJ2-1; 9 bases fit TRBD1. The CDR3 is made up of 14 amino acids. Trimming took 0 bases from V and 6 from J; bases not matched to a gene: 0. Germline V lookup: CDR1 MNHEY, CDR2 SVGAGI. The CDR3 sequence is CASSYSTGGNEQFF. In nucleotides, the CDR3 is TGTGCCAGCAGTTACTCGACAGGGGGCAATGAGCAGTTCTTC.

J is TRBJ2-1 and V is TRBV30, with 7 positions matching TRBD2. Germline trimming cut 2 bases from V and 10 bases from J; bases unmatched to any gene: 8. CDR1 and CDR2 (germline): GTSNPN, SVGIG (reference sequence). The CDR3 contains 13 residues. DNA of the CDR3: TGTGCCTGGAGTCGGGTCACGGGAGGCGAGCAGTTCTTC. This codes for CAWSRVTGGEQFF.

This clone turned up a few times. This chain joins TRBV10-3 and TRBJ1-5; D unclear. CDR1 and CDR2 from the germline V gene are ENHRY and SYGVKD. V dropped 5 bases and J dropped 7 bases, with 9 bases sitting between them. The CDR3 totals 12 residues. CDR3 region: CAISPGNQPQHF. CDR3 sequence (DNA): TGTGCCATCAGTCCAGGTAACCAGCCCCAGCATTTT.

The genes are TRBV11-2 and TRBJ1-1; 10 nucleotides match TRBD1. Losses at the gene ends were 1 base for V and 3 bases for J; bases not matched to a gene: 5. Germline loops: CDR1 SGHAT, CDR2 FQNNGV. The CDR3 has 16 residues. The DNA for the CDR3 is TGTGCCAGCAGCTTAGGAACCGGGACAGGGGACACTGAAGCTTTCTTT. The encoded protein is CASSLGTGTGDTEAFF.

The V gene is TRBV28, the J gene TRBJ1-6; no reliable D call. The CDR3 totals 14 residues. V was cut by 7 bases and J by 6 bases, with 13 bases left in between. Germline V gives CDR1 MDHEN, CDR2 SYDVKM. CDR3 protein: CASNPTDLNSPLHF. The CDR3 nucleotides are TGTGCCAGCAACCCCACAGATCTTAATTCACCCCTCCACTTT. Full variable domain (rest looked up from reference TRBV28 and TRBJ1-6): DVKVTQSSRYLVKRTGEKVFLECVQDMDHENMFWYRQDPGLGLRLIYFSYDVKMKEKGDIPEGYSVSREKKERFSLILESASTNQTSMYLCASNPTDLNSPLHFGNGTRLTVT.

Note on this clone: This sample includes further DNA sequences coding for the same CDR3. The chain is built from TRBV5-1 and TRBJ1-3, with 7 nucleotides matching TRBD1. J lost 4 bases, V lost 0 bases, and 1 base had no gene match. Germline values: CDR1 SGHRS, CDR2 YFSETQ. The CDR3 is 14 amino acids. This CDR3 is CASSLDRGGNTIYF. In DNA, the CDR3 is TGCGCCAGCAGCTTGGACAGGGGAGGAAACACCATATATTTT. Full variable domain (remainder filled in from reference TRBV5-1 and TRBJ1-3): KAGVTQTPRYLIKTRGQQVTLSCSPISGHRSVSWYQQTPGQGLQFLFEYFSETQRNKGNFPGRFSGRQFSNSRSEMNVSTLELGDSALYLCASSLDRGGNTIYFGEGSWLTVV.

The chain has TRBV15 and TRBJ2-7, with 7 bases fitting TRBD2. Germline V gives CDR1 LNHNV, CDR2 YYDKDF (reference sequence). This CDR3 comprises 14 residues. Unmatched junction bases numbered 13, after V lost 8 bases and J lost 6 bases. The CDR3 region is CATRPGGARVEQYF. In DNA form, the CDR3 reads TGTGCCACCCGGCCGGGAGGCGCTAGGGTCGAGCAGTACTTC.

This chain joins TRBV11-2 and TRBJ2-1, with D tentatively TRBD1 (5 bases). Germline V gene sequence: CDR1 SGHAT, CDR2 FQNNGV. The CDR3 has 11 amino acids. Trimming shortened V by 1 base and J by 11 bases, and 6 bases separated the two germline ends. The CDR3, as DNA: TGTGCCAGCAGCTTAGGGGGCAAGCAGTTCTTC. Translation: CASSLGGKQFF.

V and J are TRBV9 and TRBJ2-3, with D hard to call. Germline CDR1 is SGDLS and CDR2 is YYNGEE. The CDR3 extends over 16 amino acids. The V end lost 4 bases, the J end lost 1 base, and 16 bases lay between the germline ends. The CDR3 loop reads CASSPSGGAGTDTQYF. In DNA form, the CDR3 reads TGTGCCAGCAGCCCCTCCGGTGGAGCCGGCACAGATACGCAGTATTTT.

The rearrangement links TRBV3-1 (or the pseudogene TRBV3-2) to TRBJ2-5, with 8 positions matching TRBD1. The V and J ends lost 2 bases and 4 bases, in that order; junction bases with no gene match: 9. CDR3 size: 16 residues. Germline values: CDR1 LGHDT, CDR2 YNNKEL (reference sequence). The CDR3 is CASSQYLTGAGETQYF. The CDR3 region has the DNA TGTGCCAGCAGCCAATACCTGACAGGGGCTGGAGAGACCCAGTACTTC.

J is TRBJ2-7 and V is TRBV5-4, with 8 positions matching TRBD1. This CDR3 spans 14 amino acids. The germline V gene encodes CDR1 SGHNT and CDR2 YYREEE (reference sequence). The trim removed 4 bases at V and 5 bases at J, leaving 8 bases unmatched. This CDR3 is CASSGKDRVNEQYF. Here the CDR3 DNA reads TGTGCCAGCAGCGGAAAGGACAGGGTCAACGAGCAGTACTTC.

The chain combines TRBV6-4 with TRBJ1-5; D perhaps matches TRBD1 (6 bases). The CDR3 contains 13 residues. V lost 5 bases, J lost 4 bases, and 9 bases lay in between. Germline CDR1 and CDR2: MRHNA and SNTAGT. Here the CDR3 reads CASSQGWNQPQHF. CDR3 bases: TGTGCCAGCAGTCAGGGGTGGAATCAGCCCCAGCATTTT.

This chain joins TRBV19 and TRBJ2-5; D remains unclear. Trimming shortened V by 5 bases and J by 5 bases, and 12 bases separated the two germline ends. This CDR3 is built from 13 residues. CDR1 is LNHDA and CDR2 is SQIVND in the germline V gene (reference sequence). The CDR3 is CASSSTPRETQYF. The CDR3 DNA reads TGTGCCAGTAGTTCAACCCCGAGGGAGACCCAGTACTTC.

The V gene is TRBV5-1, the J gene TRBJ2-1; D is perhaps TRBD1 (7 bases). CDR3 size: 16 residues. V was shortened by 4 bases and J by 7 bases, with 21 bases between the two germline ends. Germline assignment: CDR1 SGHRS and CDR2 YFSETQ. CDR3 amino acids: CASSPEGGQLLNEQFF. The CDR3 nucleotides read TGCGCCAGCAGCCCCGAGGGGGGACAGTTATTAAATGAGCAGTTCTTC.

CDR3: CASSQWGRNSPLHF. In DNA form, the CDR3 reads TGTGCCAGCAGCCAATGGGGGCGGAATTCACCCCTCCACTTT. The chain is built from TRBV6-2 or TRBV6-3 and TRBJ1-6; D perhaps matches TRBD1 (6 bases). From germline, CDR1 is MNHEY and CDR2 SVGEGT. The CDR3 runs to 14 residues. V lost 6 bases and J 7 bases, leaving 13 bases between the germline ends.